Each of the 14 T cell receptor beta chains below was sequenced from the same sample in a study of early T cells in non-severe SARS-CoV-2 infection. TCRdb re-analysed the 5' RACE reads in MiXCR, keeping a single row per CDR3 protein. The sample records fewer than 75,000 distinct CDR3 sequences, roughly 18% being singletons. Sequencing used whole blood, obtained at baseline. The receptor source for this set is an adult who was a healthcare worker with PCR-confirmed SARS-CoV-2 infection or an uninfected control (not recorded which).

This clonotype has ten or more counts. V and J are TRBV19 and TRBJ2-7; 8 nucleotides align to TRBD1. Unmatched junction bases numbered 12, after V lost 5 bases and J lost 3 bases. CDR3 length: 16 amino acids. The germline V gene has CDR1 LNHDA and CDR2 SQIVND (reference sequence). CDR3 bases: TGTGCCAGTAGTCGCTCGTCCAGGGGGCCATTCTACGAGCAGTACTTC. It specifies CASSRSSRGPFYEQYF.

The table lists this clonotype with many counts. This CDR3 is CSARIQGVRGYTF. CDR3 coding DNA: TGCAGTGCTAGAATACAGGGAGTGAGGGGCTACACCTTC. The chain employs TRBV20-1 and TRBJ1-2; tentatively, D is TRBD1 (6 bases). The V and J ends lost 2 bases and 8 bases respectively, with 15 bases between them. CDR1 DFQATT and CDR2 SNEGSKA come from the germline V gene (reference sequence). The CDR3 is 13 residues long.

The V call is TRBV6-5, the J call TRBJ2-7, with a tentative D call TRBD1 (8 bases). The CDR3 runs to 17 residues. Trimming stripped 0 bases from V and 6 bases from J, with 21 bases between. Looked up from germline, CDR1 is MNHEY and CDR2 is SVGAGI. In nucleotides, the CDR3 is TGTGCCAGCAGTTACTCGGGGGGGACAGGTAGTCAAAGCGAGCAGTACTTC. Its protein product is CASSYSGGTGSQSEQYF.

This clonotype turned up a few times. This chain uses TRBV29-1 with TRBJ2-7; D might be TRBD2 (5 bases). There are 13 residues in the CDR3. Between the trimmed V and J ends, which lost 3 bases and 3 bases, there was a span of 12 bases. Germline loops: CDR1 SQVTM, CDR2 ANQGSEA. The CDR3 coding sequence is TGCAGCGTTGAGGTTATCCGGGACTACGAGCAGTACTTC. This encodes CSVEVIRDYEQYF.

This clonotype occurred many times. The chain carries TRBV4-1 and TRBJ2-1; 7 bases match TRBD2. The CDR3 spans 17 residues. The trim removed 0 bases at V and 2 bases at J, leaving 7 bases unmatched. The V gene's germline CDR1 is MGHRA and CDR2 YSYEKL. CDR3 sequence: CASSQDRAGVTYNEQFF. The CDR3 DNA reads as TGCGCCAGCAGCCAAGATAGGGCGGGAGTCACCTACAATGAGCAGTTCTTC.

This rearrangement joins TRBV4-3 to TRBJ2-7; TRBD1 aligns across 8 bases. The CDR3 has 15 residues. Germline V gene sequence: CDR1 LGHNA, CDR2 YSLEER. With V trimmed by 0 bases and J by 5 bases, 6 bases remained unmatched. The DNA of the CDR3 is TGCGCCAGCAGCCAAGATCGGGCAGGGGGCCACGAGCAGTACTTC. Residues: CASSQDRAGGHEQYF.

The V call is TRBV27, the J call TRBJ2-7; D perhaps matches TRBD2 (5 bases). Germline V gene lookup returns CDR1 MNHEY and CDR2 SMNVEV (reference sequence). V shed 5 bases and J shed 3 bases, with 11 bases lying between them. CDR3 length: 13 residues. This CDR3 is CASSRGRGYEQYF. The CDR3 DNA reads TGTGCCAGCAGTCGTGGCCGGGGCTACGAGCAGTACTTC.

The sample holds a few counts of this clonotype. The rearrangement uses TRBV5-5 and TRBJ1-3; D is ambiguous. The CDR3 is 13 residues long. Germline V gene sequence: CDR1 SGHKS, CDR2 YYEKEE (reference sequence). Trimming removed 0 bases at V and 4 bases at J, with 5 bases between. The CDR3 sequence is CASSLGWGNTIYF. CDR3 bases: TGTGCCAGCAGCTTGGGATGGGGAAACACCATATATTTT.

This rearrangement joins TRBV30 to TRBJ2-2, with 9 positions matching TRBD1. The trim removed 1 base at V and 7 bases at J, leaving 7 bases unmatched. Germline CDR1 is GTSNPN and CDR2 is SVGIG (reference sequence). This CDR3 contains 15 residues. CDR3 bases: TGTGCCTGGAGTGGGGGACAGGGCTTCGGCGGGGAGCTGTTTTTT. It yields the protein CAWSGGQGFGGELFF.

This clonotype was seen a handful of times. The gene calls are TRBV20-1 and TRBJ2-5; 10 bases fit TRBD2. V was clipped by 5 bases and J by 2 bases; unmatched bases: 14. The germline V gene encodes CDR1 DFQATT and CDR2 SNEGSKA (reference sequence). This CDR3 region has 17 residues. CDR3 coding DNA: TGCAGTGCTGGCCCAAGCGGGGGGGCCGTTCTTCAAGAGACCCAGTACTTC. It translates to CSAGPSGGAVLQETQYF.

This clonotype occurred a few times. V gene TRBV30 combines with J gene TRBJ1-2, with D hard to call. V dropped 6 bases and J dropped 1 base, with 18 bases sitting between them. Germline V gene sequence: CDR1 GTSNPN, CDR2 SVGIG (reference sequence). The CDR3 is 15 amino acids. This CDR3 reads CACSAQKLLNYGYTF. The CDR3 DNA is TGTGCCTGCTCCGCACAAAAGTTGCTTAACTATGGCTACACCTTC.

This clonotype appeared a few times. The chain is built from TRBV21-1 and TRBJ1-5; the table's D gene call, TRBD1, was not cross checked with the DNA. TRBV21-1 is marked as a pseudogene. The CDR3 sequence is 17 residues long. As DNA, the CDR3 is TGTGCCAGCAGCAAAGCTGATGTCAGGGGTGGCAATCAGCCCCAGCATTTT. Translation: CASSKADVRGGNQPQHF.

The chain has TRBV27 and TRBJ2-5; D is ambiguous. V was clipped by 2 bases and J by 5 bases, with 9 bases between them. CDR1 MNHEY and CDR2 SMNVEV come from the germline V gene (reference sequence). The CDR3 is made up of 13 amino acids. The CDR3 DNA is TGTGCCAGCAGTTTAAGGGAACGTGAGACCCAGTACTTC. This codes for CASSLRERETQYF.

This clonotype occurred many times. The chain combines TRBV19 with TRBJ1-5; weak D call: TRBD1 (6 bases). Trimming removed 5 bases at V and 4 bases at J, with 18 bases between. Germline CDR1 reads LNHDA; CDR2 reads SQIVND (reference sequence). The CDR3 spans 16 residues. CDR3 sequence: CASSYTVSQGNQPQHF. The CDR3 region has the DNA TGTGCCAGTAGTTACACGGTCTCCCAGGGGAATCAGCCCCAGCATTTT.